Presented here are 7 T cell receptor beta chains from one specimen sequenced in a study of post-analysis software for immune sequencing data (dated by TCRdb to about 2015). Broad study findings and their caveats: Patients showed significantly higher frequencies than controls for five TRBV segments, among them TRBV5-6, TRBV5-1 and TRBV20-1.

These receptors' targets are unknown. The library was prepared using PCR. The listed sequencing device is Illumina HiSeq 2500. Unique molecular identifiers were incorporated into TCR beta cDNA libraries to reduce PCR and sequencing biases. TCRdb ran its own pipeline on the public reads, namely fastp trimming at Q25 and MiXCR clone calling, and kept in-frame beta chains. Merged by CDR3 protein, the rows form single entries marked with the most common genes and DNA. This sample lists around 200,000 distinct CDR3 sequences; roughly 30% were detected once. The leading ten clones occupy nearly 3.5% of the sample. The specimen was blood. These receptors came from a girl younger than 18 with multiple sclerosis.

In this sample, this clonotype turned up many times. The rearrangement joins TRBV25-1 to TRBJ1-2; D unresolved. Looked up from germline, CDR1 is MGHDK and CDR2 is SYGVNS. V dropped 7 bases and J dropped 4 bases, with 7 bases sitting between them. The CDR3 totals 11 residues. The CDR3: CASNGGYGYTF. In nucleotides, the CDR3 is TGTGCCAGCAACGGTGGCTATGGCTACACCTTC.

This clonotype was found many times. The chain's CDR3 is CASSLTDRSNQPQHF. As DNA, the CDR3 is TGTGCCAGCAGTTTAACCGACAGGAGCAATCAGCCCCAGCATTTT. This sequence joins TRBV28 and TRBJ1-5; the D gene is possibly TRBD1 (6 bases). The CDR3 runs to 15 residues. Trimming cost V 2 bases and J 1 base, with 9 bases left between them. Germline CDR1 MDHEN, CDR2 SYDVKM.

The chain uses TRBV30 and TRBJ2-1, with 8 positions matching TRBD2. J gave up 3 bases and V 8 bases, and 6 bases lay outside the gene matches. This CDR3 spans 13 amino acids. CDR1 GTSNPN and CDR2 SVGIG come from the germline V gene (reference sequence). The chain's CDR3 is CAGSSGGYNEQFF. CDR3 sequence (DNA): TGTGCCGGCTCAAGCGGGGGCTACAATGAGCAGTTCTTC.

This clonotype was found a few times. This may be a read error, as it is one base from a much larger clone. CDR3 region: CASSLGPGGGAYGYTF. The CDR3 bases are TGTGCCAGCAGTCTCGGGCCCGGAGGGGGCGCCTATGGCTACACCTTC. The rearrangement uses TRBV12-3 or TRBV12-4 and TRBJ1-2, with 7 nucleotides matching TRBD1. The CDR3 runs to 16 residues. After removal of 5 bases from V and 4 bases from J, the junction contained 13 bases not matched to a gene.

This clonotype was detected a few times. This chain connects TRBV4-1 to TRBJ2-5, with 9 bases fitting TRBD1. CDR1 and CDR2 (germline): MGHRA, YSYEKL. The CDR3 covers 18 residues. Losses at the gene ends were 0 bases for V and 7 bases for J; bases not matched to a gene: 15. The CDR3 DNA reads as TGCGCCAGCAGCCAAGATACCCCACTCAGGACAGGGGCCGGGACCCAGTACTTC. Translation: CASSQDTPLRTGAGTQYF.

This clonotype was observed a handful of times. The CDR3 loop reads CASSPAVSSYNEQYF. The DNA of the CDR3 is TGCGCCAGCAGCCCAGCGGTGAGCTCCTACAATGAGCAGTACTTC. The chain has TRBV5-1 and TRBJ2-1; weak D call: TRBD2 (5 bases). Judging by the DNA end, TRBJ2-7 fits better; the J call may be wrong. This CDR3 has 15 residues. Germline lookup yields CDR1 SGHRS and CDR2 YFSETQ.

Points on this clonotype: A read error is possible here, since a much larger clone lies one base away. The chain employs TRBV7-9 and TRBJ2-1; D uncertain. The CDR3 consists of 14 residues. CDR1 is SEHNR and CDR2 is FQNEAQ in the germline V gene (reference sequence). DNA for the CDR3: TGTGCCAGCAGCTTAGGACCGCCCTACAATGAGCGGTTCTTC. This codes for CASSLGPPYNERFF.